The 16 T cell receptor beta chains below come from one sample, sequenced in a study of T cells in Graves' hyperthyroidism and ophthalmopathy. RNA transcripts gave rise to amplified TCR beta CDR3 regions. HTBI primers were the set used in a first-round RT-PCR of the TCR CDR3. MiXCR, run by TCRdb on the multiplex PCR reads, gives a single entry per CDR3 protein. Altogether a few hundred thousand distinct CDR3 sequences are present, about 18% being singletons, with the ten largest covering approximately 60%. Sequenced material: blood. The receptors originated from an older woman with Graves' ophthalmopathy.

This clonotype has more than one count but fewer than ten. The chain couples TRBV7-8 to TRBJ1-5, with 7 bases aligning to TRBD1. The V gene's germline CDR1 is SGHVS and CDR2 FQNEAQ. The trim removed 0 bases at V and 9 bases at J, leaving 8 bases unmatched. CDR3 length equals 15 residues. The DNA for the CDR3 is TGTGCCAGCAGCTTAGCGCAAGTCAGGGGGGCGCCCCAGCATTTT. It yields the protein CASSLAQVRGAPQHF.

Points on this clonotype: At one of its ends the junction is not consistent with the germline gene, which may arise from a read error. The rearrangement links TRBV7-2 to TRBJ1-1; tentative D call: TRBD1 (6 bases). The CDR3 is made up of 13 amino acids. Per the germline V gene, CDR1 is SGHTA and CDR2 is FQGNSA. The CDR3 spells CTSSFGQNTEALF. CDR3 sequence (DNA): TGTACCAGCAGCTTTGGACAGAACACTGAAGCTCTCTTT.

This clonotype was detected many times. The rearrangement joins TRBV2 to TRBJ2-1, with 9 positions matching TRBD1. Germline-derived CDR1 and CDR2 are SNHLY and FYNNEI. The CDR3 contains 15 residues. V gave up 6 bases and J gave up 3 bases; unmatched junction bases: 6. CDR3: CASRNRDRDYNEQFF. CDR3 DNA: TGTGCCAGCAGGAACCGGGACAGGGACTACAATGAGCAGTTCTTC.

This sequence joins TRBV2 and TRBJ1-6; 11 positions agree with TRBD1. Per the germline V gene, CDR1 is SNHLY and CDR2 is FYNNEI. The V gene end was trimmed by 7 bases and the J gene end by 7 bases; junction bases not matched to a gene: 3. The CDR3 sequence is 14 residues long. CDR3 residues: CASTWDRGNSPLHF. In DNA form, the CDR3 reads TGTGCCAGCACTTGGGACAGGGGGAATTCACCCCTCCACTTT.

This clonotype is a singleton in its sample. The rearrangement joins TRBV12-3 or TRBV12-4 to TRBJ1-5; TRBD1 aligns across 7 bases. Trimming removed 6 bases from V and 6 bases from J; junction bases left unmatched: 8. The CDR3 extends over 14 amino acids. Here the CDR3 DNA reads TGTGCCAGCAGCCCCCAACAGGGGATTCAGCCCCAGCATTTT. This codes for CASSPQQGIQPQHF.

J is TRBJ1-1 and V is TRBV5-4; D ambiguous. The CDR3 is 13 amino acids. Trimming shortened V by 3 bases and J by 5 bases, and 11 bases separated the two germline ends. Germline assignment: CDR1 SGHNT and CDR2 YYREEE (reference sequence). The CDR3 coding sequence is TGTGCCAGCAGCTCAGGATGGGGAACTGAAGCTTTCTTT. Protein: CASSSGWGTEAFF.

This clonotype was observed many times. V and J are TRBV10-3 and TRBJ2-7, with 8 bases that match TRBD1. Germline CDR1 and CDR2: ENHRY and SYGVKD. This CDR3 contains 14 residues. V was clipped by 3 bases and J by 2 bases; unmatched bases: 3. The CDR3 nucleotides read TGTGCCATCAGTGAACGCAGGGGGCCCTACGAGCAGTACTTC. Residues: CAISERRGPYEQYF.

Of note for this clonotype: A clone one base away is much larger, so this may be a read error. This CDR3 fails to terminate in the conserved phenylalanine or tryptophan, so it likely reflects a read error. The chain carries TRBV6-2 or TRBV6-3 and TRBJ2-5; D is undetermined. The CDR3 consists of 13 residues. From germline, CDR1 is MNHEY and CDR2 SVGEGT. V lost 4 bases and J lost 0, with 6 bases in between. The CDR3 DNA reads TGTGCCAGCAGTTGGGTGGACCAAGAGACCCAGTACTCC. Its translation: CASSWVDQETQYS.

This clonotype was seen a few times. V gene TRBV18 combines with J gene TRBJ2-6; no clear D gene. The CDR3 has 15 amino acids. V was shortened by 3 bases and J by 2 bases, with 8 bases between the two germline ends. CDR1 is KGHSH and CDR2 is LQKENI in the germline V gene. CDR3 loop: CASSPEIPGANVLTF. The CDR3 DNA reads TGTGCCAGCTCACCCGAAATACCTGGGGCCAACGTCCTGACTTTC.

This clonotype was observed many times. The CDR3 protein is CASSLGQTSNYGYTF. CDR3 in DNA: TGCGCCAGCAGCCTCGGACAGACTTCTAACTATGGCTACACCTTC. V gene TRBV5-1 combines with J gene TRBJ1-2; tentative D call: TRBD1 (6 bases). V dropped 4 bases and J dropped 0 bases, with 13 bases sitting between them. From germline, CDR1 is SGHRS and CDR2 YFSETQ. The length of the CDR3 is 15 residues.

This clonotype was detected many times. V usage is TRBV12-3 or TRBV12-4 and J usage is TRBJ2-2; 9 nucleotides line up with TRBD2. With 6 bases clipped from V and 4 bases from J, the junction kept 6 bases outside the gene matches. The CDR3 length is 15 residues. This CDR3 reads CASSRTTSGTGELFF. The CDR3 DNA reads as TGTGCCAGCAGCAGAACGACTAGCGGCACCGGGGAGCTGTTTTTT.

This clonotype was recorded at least ten times. This rearrangement joins TRBV2 to TRBJ1-2; 7 bases map to TRBD1. The ends lost 6 bases at V and 6 bases at J; junction bases unmatched: 4. CDR3 length equals 12 residues. Germline CDR1 reads SNHLY; CDR2 reads FYNNEI. The CDR3 DNA is TGTGCCAGCAGCCGTACAGGGGATGGCTACACCTTC. It yields the protein CASSRTGDGYTF.

The chain links TRBV2 to TRBJ2-4, with unresolved D. Trimming stripped 8 bases from V and 3 bases from J, with 23 bases between. The germline gives CDR1 SNHLY, CDR2 FYNNEI. This CDR3 has 17 residues. This chain's CDR3 is CASGLRAGLIGKNIQYF. CDR3 bases: TGTGCCAGCGGCCTTAGGGCAGGCCTTATAGGCAAAAACATTCAGTACTTC.

This clonotype was counted ten times or more. The chain has TRBV6-2 or TRBV6-3 and TRBJ2-2; D ambiguous. V lost 6 bases to trimming and J lost 4 bases, with 15 bases between them. The CDR3 runs to 15 residues. The germline gives CDR1 MNHEY, CDR2 SVGEGT. The CDR3 sequence is CASRRNAAITGELFF. The CDR3 DNA is TGTGCCAGCAGACGAAACGCGGCCATCACCGGGGAGCTGTTTTTT.

Points on this clonotype: The junction and the germline gene differ at one end; a read error may be behind it. The chain uses TRBV11-2 and TRBJ2-1, with a possible D match to TRBD2 (7 bases). Germline CDR1 is SGHAT and CDR2 is FQNNGV. The CDR3 extends over 15 amino acids. CDR3 nucleotides: TGTGCCAGCAGCTTTGGGTTTGCGGGGGACAATAAGCAGTTCTTC. This codes for CASSFGFAGDNKQFF.

In this sample, this clonotype turned up a few times. The CDR3 DNA reads TGTGCCAGCAGCCGGGGACAGGCCCGCTTCTCTGGAAACACCATATATTTT. Translated, it gives CASSRGQARFSGNTIYF. The chain uses TRBV6-1 and TRBJ1-3, with 8 nucleotides matching TRBD1. V shed 6 bases and J 0 bases; nucleotides not matched to a gene: 10. Looked up from germline, CDR1 is MNHNS and CDR2 is SASEGT. The CDR3 contains 17 residues.